These 30 T cell receptor beta chains were sequenced from one sample in a study of T cell repertoires in ileal Crohn's disease. Time point in this sample: inflamed ileum from the surgical specimen. The protocol was immunoSEQ multiplex PCR, while the TCRdb copy is restricted to in-frame clones and leaves out a portion. The data show 6,400 or so clones, under 85% seen once. Sequencing used ileal tissue. Receptors were obtained from an adult with Crohn's disease.

V is TRBV5-4 and J is TRBJ2-5, with TRBD2 identical over 11 bases. Germline V lookup: CDR1 SGHNT, CDR2 YYREEE (reference sequence). The V segment lost 4 bases and the J segment 1 base; nucleotides outside the gene matches: 6. The CDR3 is made up of 16 amino acids. In DNA, the CDR3 is TGTGCCAGCAGCCAAAGACTAGCGGGGTCCCAAGAGACCCAGTACTTC. Its protein is CASSQRLAGSQETQYF.

The rearrangement uses TRBV4-1 and TRBJ1-1; TRBD1 matches 8 bases. The CDR3 has 17 amino acids. Looked up from germline, CDR1 is MGHRA and CDR2 is YSYEKL. V lost 3 bases to trimming and J lost 1 base; unmatched junction nucleotides: 10. The CDR3 loop is CASSQLTSGGSNTEAFF. The CDR3, as DNA: TGCGCCAGCAGCCAGTTAACTTCAGGGGGCTCGAACACTGAAGCTTTCTTT.

The chain combines TRBV4-2 with TRBJ2-3; no firm D call. The CDR3 length is 14 residues. Germline values: CDR1 LGHNA, CDR2 YNFKEQ. The V end was cut by 0 bases, the J end by 1 base, with 5 bases between. The CDR3 loop is CASSQDRGTDTQYF. DNA for the CDR3: TGTGCCAGCAGCCAAGATAGGGGCACAGATACGCAGTATTTT.

The rearrangement uses TRBV5-1 and TRBJ2-1; unclear D gene. Germline CDR1 SGHRS, CDR2 YFSETQ. The V gene lost 5 bases and the J gene lost 0 bases, with 12 bases spanning the gap. This CDR3 spans 15 amino acids. The CDR3 DNA reads TGCGCCAGCAGTTCTAGAACATTCTCCTACAATGAGCAGTTCTTC. Its translation is CASSSRTFSYNEQFF.

The V gene is TRBV29-1, the J gene TRBJ1-2; weak D call: TRBD1 (6 bases). V lost 7 bases and J 5 bases, leaving 17 bases between the germline ends. The germline CDR1 and CDR2 sequences are SQVTM and ANQGSEA. This CDR3 comprises 13 residues. The CDR3 DNA sequence: TGCAGCGGCACCGGGACACAAACGTATGGCTACACCTTC. The encoded protein is CSGTGTQTYGYTF. The full variable domain, in which reference TRBV29-1 and TRBJ1-2 provide the parts outside the CDR3, is SAVISQKPSRDICQRGTSLTIQCQVDSQVTMMFWYRQQPGQSLTLIATANQGSEATYESGFVIDKFPISRPNLTFSTLTVSNMSPEDSSIYLCSGTGTQTYGYTFGSGTRLTVV.

CDR3 amino acids: CASRDPGSYTDTQYF. The CDR3 DNA reads TGTGCCAGCAGGGATCCGGGCAGCTACACAGATACGCAGTATTTT. The chain links TRBV9 to TRBJ2-3; D unresolved. Germline V gives CDR1 SGDLS, CDR2 YYNGEE. V was shortened by 5 bases and J by 2 bases, with 15 bases between the two germline ends. This CDR3 is built from 15 residues.

The V call is TRBV2, the J call TRBJ2-5, with 13 bases matching TRBD2. CDR1 SNHLY and CDR2 FYNNEI come from the germline V gene. V lost 0 bases and J lost 5; bases outside the gene matches: 6. The length of the CDR3 is 17 residues. The CDR3 spells CASSEATGLAGWETQYF. The CDR3 DNA follows: TGTGCCAGCAGTGAAGCCACGGGACTAGCGGGGTGGGAGACCCAGTACTTC. Combining the CDR3 with reference TRBV2 and TRBJ2-5 gives the whole variable domain EPEVTQTPSHQVTQMGQEVILRCVPISNHLYFYWYRQILGQKVEFLVSFYNNEISEKSEIFDDQFSVERPDGSNFTLKIRSTKLEDSAMYFCASSEATGLAGWETQYFGPGTRLLVL.

The chain carries TRBV15 and TRBJ1-5, with 10 nucleotides matching TRBD1. The CDR3 has 14 residues. The junction had 5 bases not matched to a gene; V was cut back by 5 bases and J by 7 bases. Germline V lookup: CDR1 LNHNV, CDR2 YYDKDF (reference sequence). CDR3 sequence reads: CATSGQGGRQPQHF. The CDR3 DNA reads as TGTGCCACCAGCGGACAGGGGGGGAGGCAGCCCCAGCATTTT.

This clone was counted only a few times. The chain couples TRBV5-4 to TRBJ2-1; D unclear. CDR1 SGHNT and CDR2 YYREEE come from the germline V gene (reference sequence). The V gene lost 0 bases and the J gene lost 9 bases, with 16 bases spanning the gap. This CDR3 spans 15 amino acids. The CDR3, as DNA: TGTGCCAGCAGCTTGGGTCAGGAATACCTACCTGAGCAGTTCTTC. It encodes CASSLGQEYLPEQFF.

This chain links TRBV19 with TRBJ2-7, with 8 bases lining up with TRBD1. Germline lookup yields CDR1 LNHDA and CDR2 SQIVND (reference sequence). Unmatched junction bases numbered 9, after V lost 5 bases and J lost 6 bases. There are 14 residues in the CDR3. The CDR3 DNA is TGTGCCAGTAGTCCTCGGACAGGGACCGGCGAGCAGTACTTC. It encodes CASSPRTGTGEQYF.

The chain has TRBV5-1 and TRBJ2-3, with 16 bases lining up with TRBD2. Germline assignment: CDR1 SGHRS and CDR2 YFSETQ. The length of the CDR3 is 17 residues. Germline trimming cut 4 bases from V and 5 bases from J; bases unmatched to any gene: 7. In DNA, the CDR3 is TGCGCCAGCAGCCCCGGGACTAGCGGGGGGGCAGGAGATACGCAGTATTTT. Protein: CASSPGTSGGAGDTQYF.

This rearrangement joins TRBV18 to TRBJ2-3; 9 bases fit TRBD1. Germline trimming cut 4 bases from V and 3 bases from J; bases unmatched to any gene: 8. Germline V gene data show CDR1 as KGHSH and CDR2 as LQKENI. CDR3 size: 16 residues. The CDR3 DNA sequence: TGTGCCAGCTCACGAGACAGGGGGAAGCGAACAGATACGCAGTATTTT. Protein product: CASSRDRGKRTDTQYF.

The chain uses TRBV19 and TRBJ1-2, with 7 bases fitting TRBD1. CDR3 length: 14 residues. After removal of 5 bases from V and 5 bases from J, the junction contained 8 bases not matched to a gene. Germline lookup yields CDR1 LNHDA and CDR2 SQIVND (reference sequence). The CDR3 is CASSLGGTDYGYTF. DNA of the CDR3: TGTGCCAGTAGTTTAGGAGGGACAGATTATGGCTACACCTTC.

The rearrangement joins TRBV4-1 to TRBJ1-5, with D possibly matching TRBD1 (5 bases). Germline V lookup: CDR1 MGHRA, CDR2 YSYEKL. Between the trimmed V and J ends, which lost 4 bases and 7 bases, there was a span of 14 bases. This CDR3 has 14 amino acids. Here the CDR3 reads CASSPQPGDQPQHF. CDR3 bases: TGCGCCAGCAGCCCTCAACCGGGGGACCAGCCCCAGCATTTT.

The chain is built from TRBV29-1 and TRBJ2-3; perhaps TRBD1 as D (5 bases). This CDR3 has 16 amino acids. The V end was cut by 2 bases, the J end by 2 bases, with 17 bases between. Germline V gene data show CDR1 as SQVTM and CDR2 as ANQGSEA. DNA for the CDR3: TGCAGCGTTGAAATAAGGGCAGGGAAATCCACAGATACGCAGTATTTT. Its translation: CSVEIRAGKSTDTQYF.

The V call is TRBV19, the J call TRBJ2-2; TRBD1 aligns across 8 bases. The CDR3 has 15 amino acids. V gave up 4 bases and J gave up 3 bases; unmatched junction bases: 4. Germline assignment: CDR1 LNHDA and CDR2 SQIVND (reference sequence). CDR3 DNA: TGTGCCAGTAGTACGACAGGGGCGGACACCGGGGAGCTGTTTTTT. Residues: CASSTTGADTGELFF.

The V gene is TRBV29-1, the J gene TRBJ1-1; D gene unclear. V shed 2 bases and J shed 6 bases, with 10 bases lying between them. The CDR3 length is 12 residues. Looked up from germline, CDR1 is SQVTM and CDR2 is ANQGSEA. CDR3 residues: CSVESGSPEAFF. CDR3 DNA sequence: TGCAGCGTTGAAAGCGGAAGTCCTGAAGCTTTCTTT.

The V and J genes are TRBV9 and TRBJ2-3; D tentatively fits TRBD1 or TRBD2 (5 bases each). V lost 2 bases to trimming and J lost 2 bases, with 12 bases between them. Germline V gene sequence: CDR1 SGDLS, CDR2 YYNGEE. CDR3 size: 15 residues. CDR3 in amino acids: CASSVGTITTDTQYF. CDR3 DNA: TGTGCCAGCAGCGTGGGGACGATAACCACAGATACGCAGTATTTT. Full variable domain (remainder filled in from reference TRBV9 and TRBJ2-3): DSGVTQTPKHLITATGQRVTLRCSPRSGDLSVYWYQQSLDQGLQFLIQYYNGEERAKGNILERFSAQQFPDLHSELNLSSLELGDSALYFCASSVGTITTDTQYFGPGTRLTVL.

The rearrangement joins TRBV5-1 to TRBJ1-1; D ambiguous. Germline V lookup: CDR1 SGHRS, CDR2 YFSETQ. Trimming cost V 0 bases and J 1 base, with 7 bases left between them. CDR3 size: 14 residues. CDR3 DNA: TGCGCCAGCAGCTTGGATTCCGGGAACACTGAAGCTTTCTTT. It specifies CASSLDSGNTEAFF. Supplemented by reference TRBV5-1 and TRBJ1-1, the full variable domain reads KAGVTQTPRYLIKTRGQQVTLSCSPISGHRSVSWYQQTPGQGLQFLFEYFSETQRNKGNFPGRFSGRQFSNSRSEMNVSTLELGDSALYLCASSLDSGNTEAFFGQGTRLTVV.

This chain uses TRBV9 with TRBJ2-7, with D possibly TRBD2 on 6 matching bases. The V and J ends lost 4 bases and 6 bases respectively, with 20 bases between them. The CDR3 has 15 residues. The germline CDR1 and CDR2 sequences are SGDLS and YYNGEE. CDR3 loop: CASSPRLGRGFEQYF. CDR3 coding DNA: TGTGCCAGCAGCCCCCGACTAGGGAGAGGGTTCGAGCAGTACTTC.

V is TRBV6-5 and J is TRBJ1-4; maybe TRBD1 (6 bases). V lost 5 bases to trimming and J lost 8 bases, with 9 bases between them. Germline CDR1 reads MNHEY; CDR2 reads SVGAGI. The CDR3 is 12 amino acids. CDR3 residues: CASSPGQEKLFF. CDR3 DNA sequence: TGTGCCAGCAGTCCCGGACAGGAAAAACTGTTTTTT.

This chain links TRBV9 with TRBJ1-2; TRBD1 agrees at 10 bases. Unmatched junction bases numbered 6, after V lost 0 bases and J lost 4 bases. The length of the CDR3 is 16 residues. Per the germline V gene, CDR1 is SGDLS and CDR2 is YYNGEE. The CDR3 loop reads CASSVAGTGAFYGYTF. The DNA for the CDR3 is TGTGCCAGCAGCGTAGCGGGGACAGGGGCCTTCTATGGCTACACCTTC.

V is TRBV7-9 and J is TRBJ1-1; D unclear. Germline lookup yields CDR1 SEHNR and CDR2 FQNEAQ (reference sequence). V gave up 5 bases and J gave up 6 bases, with 22 bases separating them. CDR3 size: 16 residues. CDR3 nucleotide sequence: TGTGCCAGCAGCCCCCTTGCCCTCAGAGATTTGGCTGAAGCTTTCTTT. Translated, it gives CASSPLALRDLAEAFF. Variable domain in full (rest from reference TRBV7-9 and TRBJ1-1): DTGVSQNPRHKITKRGQNVTFRCDPISEHNRLYWYRQTLGQGPEFLTYFQNEAQLEKSRLLSDRFSAERPKGSFSTLEIQRTEQGDSAMYLCASSPLALRDLAEAFFGQGTRLTVV.

CDR3 in amino acids: CASTPGGQGYTGELFF. As DNA, the CDR3 is TGTGCCAGTACCCCAGGGGGACAGGGATACACCGGGGAGCTGTTTTTT. V gene TRBV19 combines with J gene TRBJ2-2; TRBD1 agrees at 9 bases. Trimming took 7 bases from V and 3 from J; bases not matched to a gene: 9. The CDR3 has 16 residues. From germline, CDR1 is LNHDA and CDR2 SQIVND (reference sequence). The whole variable domain, remainder taken from reference TRBV19 and TRBJ2-2, is DGGITQSPKYLFRKEGQNVTLSCEQNLNHDAMYWYRQDPGQGLRLIYYSQIVNDFQKGDIAEGYSVSREKKESFPLTVTSAQKNPTAFYLCASTPGGQGYTGELFFGEGSRLTVL.

This clone has more than one count but fewer than ten. The CDR3 sequence is CASSAGQGPYEQYF. The CDR3 nucleotides read TGCGCCAGCAGCGCGGGACAGGGACCATACGAGCAGTACTTC. The rearrangement uses TRBV5-1 and TRBJ2-7, with 9 bases matching TRBD1. Losses at the gene ends were 4 bases for V and 4 bases for J; bases not matched to a gene: 6. In germline, CDR1 is SGHRS, CDR2 YFSETQ. The CDR3 runs 14 residues.

The genes are TRBV6-5 and TRBJ2-7, with D uncertain. V was shortened by 4 bases and J by 4 bases, with 17 bases between the two germline ends. CDR1 is MNHEY and CDR2 is SVGAGI in the germline V gene. This CDR3 spans 15 amino acids. CDR3 bases: TGTGCCAGCAGTTCCCGATCGGCGTGGGTGTACGAGCAGTACTTC. Protein product: CASSSRSAWVYEQYF.

The chain uses TRBV11-2 and TRBJ2-7, with D possibly matching TRBD1 (6 bases). V lost 3 bases to trimming and J lost 1 base, with 10 bases between them. The CDR3 extends over 14 amino acids. From germline, CDR1 is SGHAT and CDR2 FQNNGV. Written as DNA, the CDR3 is TGTGCCAGCAGCTTGGACAGAGCATCCTACGAGCAGTACTTC. Translating it yields CASSLDRASYEQYF.

This chain uses TRBV5-4 with TRBJ2-7; 9 bases map to TRBD2. V was pared by 1 base and J by 4 bases, with 9 bases of the junction left unmatched. The germline V gene has CDR1 SGHNT and CDR2 YYREEE (reference sequence). CDR3 length: 16 amino acids. CDR3 nucleotide sequence: TGTGCCAGCAGCTTGACCCCAGCGGGGGGACCTTACGAGCAGTACTTC. It translates to CASSLTPAGGPYEQYF.

The chain links TRBV28 to TRBJ2-3, with 10 bases lining up with TRBD2. Germline CDR1 and CDR2: MDHEN and SYDVKM. Unmatched junction bases numbered 8, after V lost 3 bases and J lost 5 bases. This CDR3 has 16 amino acids. CDR3 in amino acids: CASSFQRGGLEDTQYF. In DNA form, the CDR3 reads TGTGCCAGCAGTTTCCAGCGGGGGGGCCTGGAAGATACGCAGTATTTT.

The chain recombines TRBV27 with TRBJ2-2; D gene unclear. V shed 3 bases and J shed 1 base, with 3 bases lying between them. This CDR3 has 13 amino acids. CDR1 and CDR2 from the germline V gene are MNHEY and SMNVEV (reference sequence). CDR3 region: CASSFGNTGELFF. CDR3 nucleotides: TGTGCCAGCAGTTTCGGGAACACCGGGGAGCTGTTTTTT.